Below are 11 T cell receptor beta chains sequenced from a single sample in a study of PD-1 blockade in classical Hodgkin lymphoma. Exposure to brentuximab vedotin varied, and each patient had relapsed following autologous stem cell transplantation. Libraries were prepared by immunoSEQ multiplex PCR; TCRdb keeps only in-frame clonotypes and omits some of them. Of 72,000 or so clones in the sample, about 93% were seen once. The material sequenced was peripheral blood mononuclear cells (PBMCs), taken at baseline. The receptors come from a human donor with classical Hodgkin lymphoma.

This clone was recorded once. The V gene is TRBV11-2, the J gene TRBJ2-7; 9 nucleotides align to TRBD1. The CDR3 length is 14 residues. The J segment lost 3 bases and the V segment lost 5 bases, leaving 5 bases of the junction unmatched. Germline CDR1 is SGHAT and CDR2 is FQNNGV. The CDR3 is CASSHGTGFYEQYF. The CDR3 region has the DNA TGTGCCAGCAGCCACGGGACAGGGTTCTACGAGCAGTACTTC. The complete variable domain, with remaining parts taken from reference TRBV11-2 and TRBJ2-7, reads EAGVAQSPRYKIIEKRQSVAFWCNPISGHATLYWYQQILGQGPKLLIQFQNNGVVDDSQLPKDRFSAERLKGVDSTLKIQPAKLEDSAVYLCASSHGTGFYEQYFGPGTRLTVT.

This chain uses TRBV19 with TRBJ1-1; a possible D gene is TRBD1 (5 bases). The germline gives CDR1 LNHDA, CDR2 SQIVND (reference sequence). V lost 8 bases to trimming and J lost 1 base, with 14 bases between them. The CDR3 contains 14 residues. The CDR3 DNA reads TGTGCCAGTCCCGGTAGGCAGGGGAACACTGAAGCTTTCTTT. Its protein product is CASPGRQGNTEAFF.

The chain couples TRBV18 to TRBJ2-5; D may be TRBD2 (6 bases). The ends were cut back, 6 bases at V and 1 base at J, with 12 bases in the middle. The germline V gene encodes CDR1 KGHSH and CDR2 LQKENI. The CDR3 has 14 amino acids. CDR3 amino acids: CASSPLARQETQYF. In nucleotides, the CDR3 is TGTGCCAGCTCGCCGCTAGCGCGCCAAGAGACCCAGTACTTC.

The J gene is TRBJ2-1, the V gene TRBV5-1; D is unclear. CDR3 length: 17 amino acids. Trimming took 4 bases from V and 0 from J, leaving 17 bases between them. The germline CDR1 and CDR2 sequences are SGHRS and YFSETQ. In DNA form, the CDR3 reads TGCGCCAGCAGCCCAACCTTAGGCGCCCCCTCCTACAATGAGCAGTTCTTC. As protein: CASSPTLGAPSYNEQFF.

This chain connects TRBV6-6 to TRBJ1-2, with D possibly matching TRBD1 (5 bases). Germline CDR1 and CDR2: MNHNY and SVGAGI (reference sequence). V was pared by 0 bases and J by 8 bases, with 19 bases between. The CDR3 is 16 residues long. This chain's CDR3 is CASSYSTAPGGEGYTF. As DNA, the CDR3 is TGTGCCAGCAGTTACTCGACGGCCCCGGGGGGAGAGGGCTACACCTTC.

The gene calls are TRBV5-4 and TRBJ2-2, with 15 bases identical to TRBD2. Germline CDR1 is SGHNT and CDR2 is YYREEE (reference sequence). This CDR3 has 17 residues. V was pared by 4 bases and J by 5 bases, with 6 bases of the junction left unmatched. The CDR3 DNA reads as TGTGCCAGCAGCCGCCCGGGACTAGCGGGGGGTACCGGGGAGCTGTTTTTT. Its protein product is CASSRPGLAGGTGELFF.

The rearrangement joins TRBV7-2 to TRBJ2-3; D gene uncertain. V was shortened by 4 bases and J by 7 bases, with 21 bases between the two germline ends. Germline V CDR1 and CDR2: SGHTA, FQGNSA. This CDR3 is 16 amino acids long. The CDR3 DNA is TGTGCCAGCAGCTGGTCATCTGATTCGGTCTCTAATACGCAGTATTTT. Protein sequence: CASSWSSDSVSNTQYF.

The genes are TRBV27 and TRBJ2-3, with a possible D match to TRBD2 (6 bases). CDR1 and CDR2 (germline): MNHEY, SMNVEV (reference sequence). The CDR3 runs 15 residues. Trimming removed 4 bases at V and 2 bases at J, with 13 bases between. CDR3 DNA: TGTGCCAGCAGTTCGACTAGTTTCGCCACAGATACGCAGTATTTT. It specifies CASSSTSFATDTQYF.

The rearrangement links TRBV4-3 to TRBJ1-1; D uncertain. Per germline, CDR1 LGHNA and CDR2 YSLEER. The CDR3 covers 14 residues. Trimming took 0 bases from V and 8 from J, leaving 13 bases between them. CDR3 bases: TGCGCCAGCAGCCAAGATCATCCGGGCAGGGAAGCTTTCTTT. Amino acids: CASSQDHPGREAFF.

This clone was counted ten times or more. The chain recombines TRBV18 with TRBJ1-4; 7 bases are shared with TRBD1. V lost 5 bases and J lost 8; bases outside the gene matches: 5. Germline V gene sequence: CDR1 KGHSH, CDR2 LQKENI. This CDR3 is 13 amino acids long. CDR3 nucleotide sequence: TGTGCCAGCTCAAGGGACAGCGGCGAAAAACTGTTTTTT. It encodes CASSRDSGEKLFF.

V usage is TRBV19 and J usage is TRBJ1-4, with TRBD1 matching 8 bases. Germline CDR1 and CDR2: LNHDA and SQIVND (reference sequence). The CDR3 is 14 amino acids. V shed 5 bases and J 8 bases; nucleotides not matched to a gene: 7. The CDR3 reads CASSPDRAWEKLFF. Here the CDR3 DNA reads TGTGCCAGTAGTCCGGACAGGGCATGGGAAAAACTGTTTTTT.